This is a list of T cell receptor beta chains from one sample in a study of OX40 agonist ivuxolimab in advanced cancers. Measured with immunoSEQ multiplex PCR; TCRdb has only the in-frame clones, and not every one. The repertoire holds about 46,000 clones, with approximately 89% as singletons. This sample comprised CD4+ or CD8+ T cells sorted from blood, obtained in a trial of the OX40 agonist ivuxolimab. These TCRs come from an adult with an advanced solid tumor such as melanoma, head and neck, liver or kidney cancer. Each CDR3 is given with its conserved first and last residue.

V gene: TRBV9; CDR3 protein: CASSVEITGGINEQFF
V gene: TRBV2; CDR3 protein: CASNDPTGVRDTEAFF
V gene: TRBV28; CDR3 protein: CASSGWDRGRGDTQYF
V gene: TRBV19; CDR3 protein: CASSMRVQGGWQPQHF
V gene: TRBV2; CDR3 protein: CASSVPGTDTQYF
V gene: TRBV9; CDR3 protein: CASSGGQDYSGANVLTF
V gene: TRBV6-6; CDR3 protein: CASSYSSSGTYEQYF
V gene: TRBV27; CDR3 protein: CASSSVRTGPRETQYF
V gene: TRBV28; CDR3 protein: CASSSRTGTWSSYNEQFF
V gene: TRBV5-6; CDR3 protein: CASSLGRDYEQYF
V gene: TRBV7-2; CDR3 protein: CASRAGVSSYNEQFF
V gene: TRBV10-1; CDR3 protein: CASRQPRLAGLNEQFF
V gene: TRBV5-6; CDR3 protein: CASSFGGTVHEKLFF